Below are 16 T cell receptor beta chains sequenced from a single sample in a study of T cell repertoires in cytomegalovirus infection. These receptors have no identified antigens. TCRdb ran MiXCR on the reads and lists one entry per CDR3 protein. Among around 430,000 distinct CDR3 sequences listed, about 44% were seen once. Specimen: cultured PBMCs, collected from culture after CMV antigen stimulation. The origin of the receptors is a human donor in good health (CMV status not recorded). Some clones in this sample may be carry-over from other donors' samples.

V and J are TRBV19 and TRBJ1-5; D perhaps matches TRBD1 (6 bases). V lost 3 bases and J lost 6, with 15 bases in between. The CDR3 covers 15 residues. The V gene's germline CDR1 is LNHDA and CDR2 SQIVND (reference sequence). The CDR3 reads CASSIWGGGGQPQHF. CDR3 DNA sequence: TGTGCCAGTAGTATTTGGGGGGGAGGGGGTCAGCCCCAGCATTTT.

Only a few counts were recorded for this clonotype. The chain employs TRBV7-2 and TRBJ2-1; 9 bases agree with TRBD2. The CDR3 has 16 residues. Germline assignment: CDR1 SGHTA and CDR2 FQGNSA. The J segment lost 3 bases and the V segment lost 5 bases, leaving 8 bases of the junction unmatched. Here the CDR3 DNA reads TGTGCCAGCAGCCAGAGGCTAGCGGGGATCTACAATGAGCAGTTCTTC. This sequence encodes CASSQRLAGIYNEQFF.

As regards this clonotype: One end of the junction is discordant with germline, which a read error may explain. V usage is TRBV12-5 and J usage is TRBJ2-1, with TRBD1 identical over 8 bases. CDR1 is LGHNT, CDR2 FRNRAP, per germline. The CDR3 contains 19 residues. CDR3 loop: CASGPLVPGPGQAYKEQFF. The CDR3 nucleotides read TGTGCTAGTGGCCCGCTTGTCCCGGGGCCGGGACAGGCCTACAAAGAGCAGTTCTTC.

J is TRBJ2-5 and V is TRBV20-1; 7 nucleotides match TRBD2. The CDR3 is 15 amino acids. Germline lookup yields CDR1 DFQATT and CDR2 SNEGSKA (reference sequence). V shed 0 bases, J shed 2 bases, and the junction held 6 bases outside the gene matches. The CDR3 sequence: CSARDYQRGQETQYF. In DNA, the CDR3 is TGCAGTGCTAGAGATTACCAGCGGGGACAAGAGACCCAGTACTTC.

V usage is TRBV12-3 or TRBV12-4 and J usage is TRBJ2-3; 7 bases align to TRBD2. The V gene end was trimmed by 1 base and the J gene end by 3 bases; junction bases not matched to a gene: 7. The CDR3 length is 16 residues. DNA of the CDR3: TGTGCCAGCAGTTTAGGAAGCGGGGCCCCGACAGATACGCAGTATTTT. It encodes CASSLGSGAPTDTQYF.

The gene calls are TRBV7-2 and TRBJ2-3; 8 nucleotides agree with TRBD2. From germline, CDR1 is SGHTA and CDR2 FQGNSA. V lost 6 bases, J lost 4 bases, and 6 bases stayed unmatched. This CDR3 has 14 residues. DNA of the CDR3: TGTGCCAGCAGAAAAGCGGGAGTCCCAGATACGCAGTATTTT. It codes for CASRKAGVPDTQYF.

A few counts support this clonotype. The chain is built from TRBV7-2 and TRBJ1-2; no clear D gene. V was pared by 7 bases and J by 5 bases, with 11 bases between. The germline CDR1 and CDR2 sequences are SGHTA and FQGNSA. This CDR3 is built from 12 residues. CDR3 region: CASTHNGYGYTF. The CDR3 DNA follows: TGTGCCAGCACCCATAACGGGTATGGCTACACCTTC. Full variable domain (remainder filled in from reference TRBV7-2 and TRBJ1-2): GAGVSQSPSNKVTEKGKDVELRCDPISGHTALYWYRQSLGQGLEFLIYFQGNSAPDKSGLPSDRFSAERTGGSVSTLTIQRTQQEDSAVYLCASTHNGYGYTFGSGTRLTVV.

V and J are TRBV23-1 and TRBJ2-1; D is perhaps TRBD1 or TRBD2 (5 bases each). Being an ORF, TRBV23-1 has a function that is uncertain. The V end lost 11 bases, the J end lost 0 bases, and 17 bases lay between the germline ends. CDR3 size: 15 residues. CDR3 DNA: TGCGCCGTCAGAGGGGCTAAACTCTCCTACAATGAGCAGTTCTTC. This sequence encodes CAVRGAKLSYNEQFF.

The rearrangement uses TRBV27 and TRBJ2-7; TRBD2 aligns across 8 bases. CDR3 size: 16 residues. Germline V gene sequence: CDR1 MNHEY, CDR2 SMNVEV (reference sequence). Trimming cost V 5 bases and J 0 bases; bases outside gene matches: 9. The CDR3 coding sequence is TGTGCCAGCAGTCCCAGCGGGGGCTTCTCCTCCTACGAGCAGTACTTC. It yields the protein CASSPSGGFSSYEQYF.

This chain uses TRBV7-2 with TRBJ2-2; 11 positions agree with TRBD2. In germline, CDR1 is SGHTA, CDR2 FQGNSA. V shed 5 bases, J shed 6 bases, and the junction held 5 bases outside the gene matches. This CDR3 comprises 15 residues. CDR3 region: CASSPHSGGAGELFF. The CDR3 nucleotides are TGTGCCAGCAGCCCACATAGCGGGGGGGCCGGGGAGCTGTTTTTT.

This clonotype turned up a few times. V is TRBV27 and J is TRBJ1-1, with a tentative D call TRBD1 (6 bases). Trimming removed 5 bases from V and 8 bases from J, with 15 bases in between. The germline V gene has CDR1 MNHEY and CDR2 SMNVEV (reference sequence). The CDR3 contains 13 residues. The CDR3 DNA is TGTGCCAGCAGTCTCGGGGGGGCGTCCGAAGCTTTCTTT. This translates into CASSLGGASEAFF.

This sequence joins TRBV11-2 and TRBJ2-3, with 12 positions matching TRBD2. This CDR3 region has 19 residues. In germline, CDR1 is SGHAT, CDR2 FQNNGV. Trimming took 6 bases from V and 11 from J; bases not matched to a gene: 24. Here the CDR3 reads CASRPGGLAGPRGPLGQYF. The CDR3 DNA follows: TGTGCCAGCAGACCGGGGGGACTAGCGGGCCCCCGGGGTCCCCTAGGGCAGTATTTT.

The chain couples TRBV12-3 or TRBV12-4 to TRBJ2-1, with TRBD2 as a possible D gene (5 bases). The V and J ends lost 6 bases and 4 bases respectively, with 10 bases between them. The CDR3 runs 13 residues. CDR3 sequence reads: CASSHGLYNEQFF. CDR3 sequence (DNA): TGTGCCAGCAGCCACGGACTTTACAATGAGCAGTTCTTC.

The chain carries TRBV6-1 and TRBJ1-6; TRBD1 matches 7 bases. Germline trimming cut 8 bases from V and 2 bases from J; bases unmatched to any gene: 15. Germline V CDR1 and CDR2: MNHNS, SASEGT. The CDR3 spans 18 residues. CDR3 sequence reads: CASGPPPTGRTYNSPLHF. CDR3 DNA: TGTGCCAGCGGACCCCCCCCGACAGGGAGGACCTATAATTCACCCCTCCACTTT.

CDR3 loop: CSVPDLTSTDTQYF. CDR3 nucleotide sequence: TGCAGCGTCCCGGACCTGACAAGCACAGATACGCAGTATTTT. The chain employs TRBV29-1 and TRBJ2-3; no reliable D call. The V and J ends lost 6 bases and 0 bases respectively, with 13 bases between them. The CDR3 is made up of 14 amino acids. Per germline, CDR1 SQVTM and CDR2 ANQGSEA.

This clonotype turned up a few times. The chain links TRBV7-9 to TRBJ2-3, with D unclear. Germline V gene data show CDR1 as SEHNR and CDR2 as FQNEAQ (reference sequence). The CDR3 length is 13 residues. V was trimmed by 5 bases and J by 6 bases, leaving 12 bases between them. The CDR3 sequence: CASSLLLGDTQYF. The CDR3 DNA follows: TGTGCCAGCAGCCTCCTTTTGGGTGATACGCAGTATTTT.